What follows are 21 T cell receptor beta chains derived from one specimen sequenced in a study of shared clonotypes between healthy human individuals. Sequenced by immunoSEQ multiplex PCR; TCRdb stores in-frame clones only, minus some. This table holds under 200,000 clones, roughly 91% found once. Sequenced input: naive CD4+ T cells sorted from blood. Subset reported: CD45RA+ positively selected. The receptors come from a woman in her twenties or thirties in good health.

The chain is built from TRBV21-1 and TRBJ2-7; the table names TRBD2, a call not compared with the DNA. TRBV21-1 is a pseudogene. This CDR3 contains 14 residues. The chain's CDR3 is CASRRLAQCYEQYF. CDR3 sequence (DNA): TGTGCCAGCAGGAGACTCGCCCAATGCTACGAGCAGTACTTC.

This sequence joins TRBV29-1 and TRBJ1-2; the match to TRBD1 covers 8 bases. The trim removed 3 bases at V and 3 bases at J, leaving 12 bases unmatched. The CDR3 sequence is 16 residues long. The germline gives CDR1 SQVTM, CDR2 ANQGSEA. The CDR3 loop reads CSVEGRDRSTYYGYTF. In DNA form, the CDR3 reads TGCAGCGTTGAGGGCCGGGACAGGTCGACGTACTATGGCTACACCTTC.

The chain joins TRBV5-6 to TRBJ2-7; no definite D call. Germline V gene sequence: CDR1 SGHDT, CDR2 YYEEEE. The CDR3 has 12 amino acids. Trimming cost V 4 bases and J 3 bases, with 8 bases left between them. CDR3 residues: CASSAGHYEQYF. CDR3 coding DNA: TGTGCCAGCAGCGCAGGCCACTACGAGCAGTACTTC.

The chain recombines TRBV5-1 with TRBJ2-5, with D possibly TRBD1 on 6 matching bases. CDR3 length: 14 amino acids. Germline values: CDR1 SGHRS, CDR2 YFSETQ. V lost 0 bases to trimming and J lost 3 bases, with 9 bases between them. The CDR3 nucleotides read TGCGCCAGCAGCTTGGGGGGGCTTGAAGAGACCCAGTACTTC. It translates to CASSLGGLEETQYF.

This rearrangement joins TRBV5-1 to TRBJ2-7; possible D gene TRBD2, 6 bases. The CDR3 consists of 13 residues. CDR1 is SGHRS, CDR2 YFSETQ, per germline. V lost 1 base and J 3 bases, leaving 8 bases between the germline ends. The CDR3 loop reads CASSLRESYEQYF. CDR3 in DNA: TGCGCCAGCAGCTTGCGGGAGAGCTACGAGCAGTACTTC. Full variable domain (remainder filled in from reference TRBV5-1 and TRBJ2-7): KAGVTQTPRYLIKTRGQQVTLSCSPISGHRSVSWYQQTPGQGLQFLFEYFSETQRNKGNFPGRFSGRQFSNSRSEMNVSTLELGDSALYLCASSLRESYEQYFGPGTRLTVT.

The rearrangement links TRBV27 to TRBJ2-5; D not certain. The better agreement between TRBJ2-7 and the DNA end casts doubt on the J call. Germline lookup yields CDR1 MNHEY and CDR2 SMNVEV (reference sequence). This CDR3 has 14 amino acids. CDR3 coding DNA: TGTGCCAGCAGTTTTGGCAGCAGCTCCTACGAGCAGTACTTC. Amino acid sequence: CASSFGSSSYEQYF.

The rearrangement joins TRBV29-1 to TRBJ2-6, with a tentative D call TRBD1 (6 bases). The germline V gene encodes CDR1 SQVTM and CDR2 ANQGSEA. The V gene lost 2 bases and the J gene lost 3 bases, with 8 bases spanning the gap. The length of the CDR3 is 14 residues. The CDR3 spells CSVETGLGANVLTF. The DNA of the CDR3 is TGCAGCGTTGAAACAGGGCTTGGGGCCAACGTCCTGACTTTC.

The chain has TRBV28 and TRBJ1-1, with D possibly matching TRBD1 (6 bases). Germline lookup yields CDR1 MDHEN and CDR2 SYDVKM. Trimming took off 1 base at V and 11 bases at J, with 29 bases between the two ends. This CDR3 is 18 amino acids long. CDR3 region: CASSLSTYRERALVGAFF. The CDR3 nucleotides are TGTGCCAGCAGTTTATCGACCTACAGGGAAAGGGCCCTGGTCGGGGCTTTCTTT.

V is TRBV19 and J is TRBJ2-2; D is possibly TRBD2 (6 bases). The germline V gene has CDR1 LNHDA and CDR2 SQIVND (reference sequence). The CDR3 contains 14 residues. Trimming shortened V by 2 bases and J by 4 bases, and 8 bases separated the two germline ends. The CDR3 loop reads CASSISGVTGELFF. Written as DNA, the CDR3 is TGTGCCAGTAGTATATCGGGAGTCACCGGGGAGCTGTTTTTT.

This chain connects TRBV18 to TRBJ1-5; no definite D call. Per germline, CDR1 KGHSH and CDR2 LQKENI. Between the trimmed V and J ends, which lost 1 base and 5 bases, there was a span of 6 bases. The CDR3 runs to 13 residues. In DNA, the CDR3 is TGTGCCAGCTCACCACGGACCGATCAGCCCCAGCATTTT. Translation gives CASSPRTDQPQHF.

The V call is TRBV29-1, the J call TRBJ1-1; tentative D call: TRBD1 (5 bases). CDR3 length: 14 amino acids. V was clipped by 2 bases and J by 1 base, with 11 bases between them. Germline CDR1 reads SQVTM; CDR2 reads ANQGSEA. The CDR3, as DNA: TGCAGCGTTGAACTGGGGCAGAAGAACACTGAAGCTTTCTTT. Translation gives CSVELGQKNTEAFF.

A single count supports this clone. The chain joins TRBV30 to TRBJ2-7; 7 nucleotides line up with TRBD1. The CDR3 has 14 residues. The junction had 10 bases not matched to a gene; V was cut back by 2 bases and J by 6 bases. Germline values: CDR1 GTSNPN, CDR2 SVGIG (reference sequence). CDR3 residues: CAWSKPTTGVEQYF. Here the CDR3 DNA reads TGTGCCTGGAGTAAACCGACTACAGGGGTCGAGCAGTACTTC.

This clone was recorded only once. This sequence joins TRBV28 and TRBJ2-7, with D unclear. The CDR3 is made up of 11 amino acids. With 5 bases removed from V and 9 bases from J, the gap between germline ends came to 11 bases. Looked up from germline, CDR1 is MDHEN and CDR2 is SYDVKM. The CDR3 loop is CASSQTYSQYF. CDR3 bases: TGTGCCAGCAGTCAAACTTACTCGCAGTACTTC.

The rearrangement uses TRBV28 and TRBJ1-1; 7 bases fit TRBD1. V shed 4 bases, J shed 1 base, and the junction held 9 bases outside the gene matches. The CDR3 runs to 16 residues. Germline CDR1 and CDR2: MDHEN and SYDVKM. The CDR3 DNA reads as TGTGCCAGCAGTTGGACAGGTTTAAGTCCGAACACTGAAGCTTTCTTT. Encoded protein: CASSWTGLSPNTEAFF.

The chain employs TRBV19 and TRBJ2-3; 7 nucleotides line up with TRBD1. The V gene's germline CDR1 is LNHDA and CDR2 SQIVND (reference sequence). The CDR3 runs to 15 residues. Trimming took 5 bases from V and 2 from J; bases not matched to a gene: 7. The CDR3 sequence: CASSAGTDPTDTQYF. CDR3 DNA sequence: TGTGCCAGTAGTGCAGGGACAGACCCCACAGATACGCAGTATTTT.

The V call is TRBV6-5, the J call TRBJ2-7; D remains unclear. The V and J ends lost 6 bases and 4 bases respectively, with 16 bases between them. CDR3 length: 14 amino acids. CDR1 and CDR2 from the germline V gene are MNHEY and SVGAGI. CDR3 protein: CASSLGPGPYEQYF. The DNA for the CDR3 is TGTGCCAGCAGCCTCGGCCCCGGGCCTTACGAGCAGTACTTC.

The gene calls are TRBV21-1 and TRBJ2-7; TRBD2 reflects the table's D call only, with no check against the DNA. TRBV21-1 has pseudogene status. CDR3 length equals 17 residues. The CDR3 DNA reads TGTGCCAGCAGCAAAATGGGGAGCGGGCCACACTCCTACGAGCAGTACTTC. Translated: CASSKMGSGPHSYEQYF.

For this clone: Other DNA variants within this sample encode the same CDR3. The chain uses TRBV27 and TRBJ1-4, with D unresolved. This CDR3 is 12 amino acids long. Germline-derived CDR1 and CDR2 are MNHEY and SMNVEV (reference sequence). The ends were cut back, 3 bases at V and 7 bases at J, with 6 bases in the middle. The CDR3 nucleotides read TGTGCCAGCAGTTTGCGGGGTGAAAAACTGTTTTTT. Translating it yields CASSLRGEKLFF.

CDR3 protein: CASGRPGPYEQYF. The CDR3 DNA follows: TGTGCCAGCGGACGTCCGGGTCCCTACGAGCAGTACTTC. The chain has TRBV28 and TRBJ2-7; D unresolved. This CDR3 spans 13 amino acids. Trimming shortened V by 8 bases and J by 2 bases, and 13 bases separated the two germline ends. Germline CDR1 MDHEN, CDR2 SYDVKM.

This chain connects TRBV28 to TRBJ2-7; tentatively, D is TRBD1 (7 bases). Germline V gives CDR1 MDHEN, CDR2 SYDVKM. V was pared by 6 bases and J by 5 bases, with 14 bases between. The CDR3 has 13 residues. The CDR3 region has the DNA TGTGCCAGCAGGGCAGGGGGAGGCCACGAGCAGTACTTC. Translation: CASRAGGGHEQYF.

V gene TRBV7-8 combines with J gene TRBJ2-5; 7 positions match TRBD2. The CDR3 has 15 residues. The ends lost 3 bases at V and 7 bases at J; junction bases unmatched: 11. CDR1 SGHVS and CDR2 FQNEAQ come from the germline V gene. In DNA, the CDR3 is TGTGCCAGCAGCTTGGGAAGGACTAGTCGGGGGACCCAGTACTTC. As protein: CASSLGRTSRGTQYF.